The rows below give T cell receptor beta chains drawn from one sample of a study of blood T cell repertoires in COVID-19. Profiled with immunoSEQ multiplex PCR; TCRdb holds only in-frame clones, not every one. This table holds roughly 44,000 clones, about 87% found once. The sequenced sample consisted of peripheral blood. The receptors originated from a man at least 80 years old with acute or convalescent COVID-19. Both conserved end residues are part of each CDR3.

V gene	J gene	CDR3 protein
TRBV6-1	TRBJ2-7	CASSEMDRGPYEQYF
TRBV5-1	TRBJ1-1	CASSFEGDTEAFF
TRBV23-1	TRBJ2-7	CASSHISPHSGQGSYEQYF
TRBV30	TRBJ1-4	CAWSYGQGAGEKLFF
TRBV20-1	TRBJ1-1	CSAQGGTEAFF
TRBV2	TRBJ2-1	CASSLGVGEQFF
TRBV25-1	TRBJ1-1	CASSEPTGYTEAFF
TRBV5-1	TRBJ2-5	CASSVQGFQETQYF
TRBV19	TRBJ2-7	CATQNAYEQYF
TRBV7-2	TRBJ1-2	CASSPADSLYGYTF
TRBV4-1	TRBJ1-6	CASSPQRSPLHF
TRBV6-5	TRBJ1-1	CASKKQGRGTEAFF
TRBV19	TRBJ1-5	CASSMSRGGFYQPQHF
TRBV5-4	TRBJ1-1	CASSLTGASPEAFF
TRBV25-1	TRBJ1-2	CASSADRPLSVGYTF
TRBV5-4	TRBJ2-7	CASSWGGGLYEQYF
TRBV7-2	TRBJ1-6	CASSSSSYNSPLHF
TRBV21-1	TRBJ2-5	CASSKKVGTGGRIETQYF
TRBV14	TRBJ2-3	CASSQGQWTSTDTQYF
TRBV7-8	TRBJ2-7	CASTLARQGRTYEQYF
TRBV11-3	TRBJ1-5	CASSLERRDRANQPQHF
TRBV2	TRBJ1-5	CASSLRAQGNQPQHF
TRBV12-3/TRBV12-4	TRBJ1-1	CASSLLSADEAFF
TRBV27	TRBJ2-2	CASSLGQGRAPNTGELFF
TRBV6-6	TRBJ1-1	CASSYTGNTEAFF
TRBV19	TRBJ1-4	CASSTSGTGNEKLFF
TRBV5-1	TRBJ2-2	CASSPGTGGTGELFF
TRBV11-3	TRBJ2-7	CASSFSPFYEQYF
TRBV18	TRBJ1-1	CASLRGQGATEAFF
TRBV10-3	TRBJ1-3	CAIARGQFSSGNTIYF
TRBV6-5	TRBJ1-2	CASSYNGVYGYTF
TRBV7-9	TRBJ1-2	CASSPAFGRASSYTF
TRBV15	TRBJ2-5	CATSRQLRKGETQYF
TRBV7-2	TRBJ1-2	CASSPGQLQLYGYTF
TRBV18	TRBJ2-1	CASSPNGVPPPNEQFF
TRBV5-5	TRBJ2-5	CASSLRLAEVQETQYF
TRBV29-1	TRBJ2-5	CSAPTGNQETQYF
TRBV7-3	TRBJ2-2	CASSQGLAGGTGELFF
TRBV28	TRBJ1-6	CASSRTGGNSPLHF
TRBV4-1	TRBJ2-7	CASSPQGTDEQYF
TRBV5-1	TRBJ2-2	CASSYTGELFF
TRBV19	TRBJ2-1	CASSSRLAGWNEQFF
TRBV14	TRBJ1-1	CASSQKPGNTEAFF
TRBV28	TRBJ2-2	CASSFQGPPLGGELFF
TRBV2	TRBJ2-7	CATRPDEQYF
TRBV7-9	TRBJ2-1	CASSFRGNSYNEQFF
TRBV2	TRBJ1-6	CASRAGTAPSPLHF
TRBV2	TRBJ2-3	CASRDNSQSGTDTQYF
TRBV5-4	TRBJ1-1	CASSFFLNSEAFF
TRBV5-1	TRBJ1-6	CASRQSSNNSPLHF
TRBV6-2/TRBV6-3	TRBJ1-5	CASSPAAERGHQPQHF
TRBV7-6	TRBJ1-6	CASSPHRDRDSPLHF